Listed below are T cell receptor beta chains from one sample, sequenced in a study of blood T cell repertoires in COVID-19. This table comes from immunoSEQ multiplex PCR, and its TCRdb copy is limited to in-frame clones, with some not included. The sample has about 240,000 clones; around 88% are singletons. Sequences were obtained from PBMCs or T cells enriched from blood (not recorded which). The receptors shown here come from a man in his forties or fifties who had recovered from COVID-19. The CDR3 runs from the conserved cysteine through the conserved F or W. D genes are given only for firm matches. Size tells how often a clone was seen (once, few, many) or the class of an expanded clone, and some rows leave it out.

d_gene: TRBD2; j_gene: TRBJ2-5; abundance: -; v_gene: TRBV2; CDR3aa: CASSRNLAGVQETQYF; CDR3nt: TGTGCCAGCAGTAGAAACCTAGCGGGGGTCCAAGAGACCCAGTACTTC
d_gene: TRBD2; j_gene: TRBJ2-1; abundance: -; v_gene: TRBV11-2; CDR3aa: CAGGTSGSRGNEQFF; CDR3nt: TGTGCCGGGGGAACTAGCGGCTCCCGAGGCAATGAGCAGTTCTTC
d_gene: -; j_gene: TRBJ1-4; abundance: -; v_gene: TRBV6-5; CDR3aa: CASSYSGLNEKLFF; CDR3nt: TGTGCCAGCAGTTACAGCGGTCTTAATGAAAAACTGTTTTTT
d_gene: -; j_gene: TRBJ2-5; abundance: -; v_gene: TRBV6-5; CDR3aa: CASSYRGTEETQYF; CDR3nt: TGTGCCAGCAGTTATCGGGGTACCGAAGAGACCCAGTACTTC
d_gene: TRBD1; j_gene: TRBJ1-4; abundance: -; v_gene: TRBV25-1; CDR3aa: CASSESTGLVGEKLFF; CDR3nt: TGTGCCAGCAGTGAATCGACAGGGCTAGTAGGGGAAAAACTGTTTTTT
d_gene: -; j_gene: TRBJ2-2; abundance: -; v_gene: TRBV27; CDR3aa: CASSPHSGPSAGELFF; CDR3nt: TGTGCCAGCAGTCCCCACAGCGGGCCGAGCGCCGGGGAGCTGTTTTTT
d_gene: TRBD2; j_gene: TRBJ2-1; abundance: -; v_gene: TRBV7-6; CDR3aa: CASSLVGGGIDNEQFF; CDR3nt: TGTGCCAGCAGCTTAGTTGGGGGAGGGATTGACAATGAGCAGTTCTTC
d_gene: -; j_gene: TRBJ1-3; abundance: -; v_gene: TRBV18; CDR3aa: CASSPPVSGNTIYF; CDR3nt: TGTGCCAGCTCACCCCCGGTCTCCGGAAACACCATATATTTT
d_gene: TRBD1; j_gene: TRBJ2-5; abundance: -; v_gene: TRBV19; CDR3aa: CASSSQGALQETQYF; CDR3nt: TGTGCCAGTAGTTCACAGGGGGCCTTGCAAGAGACCCAGTACTTC
d_gene: TRBD1; j_gene: TRBJ2-7; abundance: -; v_gene: TRBV5-6; CDR3aa: CASSLVGQYYEQYF; CDR3nt: TGTGCCAGCAGCTTGGTGGGACAGTACTACGAGCAGTACTTC
d_gene: -; j_gene: TRBJ1-2; abundance: -; v_gene: TRBV10-3; CDR3aa: CAISAPVDWTRYGYTF; CDR3nt: TGTGCCATCAGTGCCCCCGTTGACTGGACTCGCTATGGCTACACCTTC
d_gene: -; j_gene: TRBJ2-7; abundance: -; v_gene: TRBV28; CDR3aa: CASTPQGQGLYEQYF; CDR3nt: TGTGCCAGCACCCCACAAGGACAGGGACTATACGAGCAGTACTTC
d_gene: -; j_gene: TRBJ1-1; abundance: -; v_gene: TRBV6-5; CDR3aa: CASSLGGDTEAFF; CDR3nt: TGTGCCAGCAGTTTAGGAGGGGACACTGAAGCTTTCTTT
d_gene: -; j_gene: TRBJ1-2; abundance: -; v_gene: TRBV7-3; CDR3aa: CASSPSPGDNYGYTF; CDR3nt: TGTGCCAGCAGCCCATCACCAGGCGATAACTATGGCTACACCTTC
d_gene: TRBD1; j_gene: TRBJ2-5; abundance: -; v_gene: TRBV7-3; CDR3aa: CASSFIGTDQETQYF; CDR3nt: TGTGCCAGCAGCTTTATCGGGACAGACCAAGAGACCCAGTACTTC
d_gene: TRBD1; j_gene: TRBJ2-5; abundance: -; v_gene: TRBV5-6; CDR3aa: CASSLARTGETQYF; CDR3nt: TGTGCCAGCAGCTTGGCCCGGACAGGGGAGACCCAGTACTTC
d_gene: TRBD1; j_gene: TRBJ1-3; abundance: few; v_gene: TRBV5-4; CDR3aa: CASSSPRGTGEGNTIYF; CDR3nt: TGTGCCAGCAGTTCCCCACGTGGCACAGGGGAGGGAAACACCATATATTTT
d_gene: -; j_gene: TRBJ1-3; abundance: once; v_gene: TRBV7-2; CDR3aa: CASNLPEQGFGNTIYF; CDR3nt: TGTGCCAGCAACTTACCAGAACAGGGCTTTGGAAACACCATATATTTT
d_gene: -; j_gene: TRBJ1-2; abundance: -; v_gene: TRBV19; CDR3aa: CASSNWVTDPNYGYTF; CDR3nt: TGTGCCAGTAGTAATTGGGTTACAGACCCGAACTATGGCTACACCTTC
d_gene: -; j_gene: TRBJ2-7; abundance: -; v_gene: TRBV18; CDR3aa: CASSPQTGRSSYEQYF; CDR3nt: TGTGCCAGCTCACCACAAACAGGGAGATCCTCCTACGAGCAGTACTTC
d_gene: -; j_gene: TRBJ2-7; abundance: -; v_gene: TRBV7-8; CDR3aa: CASSLVQGPYEQYF; CDR3nt: TGTGCCAGCAGCTTAGTGCAGGGCCCCTACGAGCAGTACTTC
d_gene: TRBD2; j_gene: TRBJ2-3; abundance: -; v_gene: TRBV5-5; CDR3aa: CASSLARLAGADTQYF; CDR3nt: TGTGCCAGCAGCTTGGCCCGGCTAGCGGGAGCAGATACGCAGTATTTT
d_gene: -; j_gene: TRBJ1-5; abundance: -; v_gene: TRBV11-2; CDR3aa: CASSSIRDTANQPQHF; CDR3nt: TGTGCCAGCAGCTCCATACGGGACACAGCCAATCAGCCCCAGCATTTT
d_gene: TRBD2; j_gene: TRBJ2-3; abundance: -; v_gene: TRBV10-3; CDR3aa: CAIHPGLAGTGADTQYF; CDR3nt: TGTGCCATCCACCCGGGACTAGCGGGGACCGGAGCAGATACGCAGTATTTT
d_gene: -; j_gene: TRBJ2-7; abundance: -; v_gene: TRBV5-6; CDR3aa: CASSQADYEQYF; CDR3nt: TGTGCCAGCAGCCAGGCAGATTACGAGCAGTACTTC
d_gene: -; j_gene: TRBJ1-2; abundance: many; v_gene: TRBV11-3; CDR3aa: CASSLGRQDADGYTF; CDR3nt: TGTGCCAGCAGCTTAGGCCGACAGGATGCTGATGGCTACACCTTC
d_gene: -; j_gene: TRBJ1-5; abundance: -; v_gene: TRBV28; CDR3aa: CASKLISNQPQHF; CDR3nt: TGTGCCAGCAAATTAATTAGCAATCAGCCCCAGCATTTT
d_gene: TRBD1; j_gene: TRBJ1-2; abundance: -; v_gene: TRBV7-3; CDR3aa: CASSSPGGQGIKGAGYTF; CDR3nt: TGTGCCAGCAGCTCCCCAGGGGGACAGGGGATCAAAGGGGCGGGCTACACCTTC
d_gene: TRBD1; j_gene: TRBJ1-4; abundance: -; v_gene: TRBV5-1; CDR3aa: CASSDRAKGATNEKLFF; CDR3nt: TGCGCCAGCAGTGACAGGGCCAAAGGGGCAACTAATGAAAAACTGTTTTTT
d_gene: -; j_gene: TRBJ1-1; abundance: -; v_gene: TRBV4-1; CDR3aa: CASSPRGGTRNTEAFF; CDR3nt: TGCGCCAGCAGCCCAAGGGGGGGGACTAGGAACACTGAAGCTTTCTTT
d_gene: TRBD2; j_gene: TRBJ2-3; abundance: -; v_gene: TRBV14; CDR3aa: CASSQPGLAGLHTQYF; CDR3nt: TGTGCCAGCAGCCAACCGGGACTAGCGGGCTTGCATACGCAGTATTTT
d_gene: -; j_gene: TRBJ1-1; abundance: -; v_gene: TRBV2; CDR3aa: CASSWRTALDSTEAFF; CDR3nt: TGTGCCAGCAGTTGGAGGACAGCCCTTGATAGCACTGAAGCTTTCTTT
d_gene: TRBD1; j_gene: TRBJ2-2; abundance: once; v_gene: TRBV2; CDR3aa: CASRVTGIYTGELFF; CDR3nt: TGTGCCAGCAGGGTGACAGGGATCTACACCGGGGAGCTGTTTTTT